This T cell receptor (beta chain) came from a study of blood T cells in healthy people across ages. Study results and limitations: Bulk PBMC profiling left naive and antigen-experienced comparisons inconclusive. Relative to aged donors, long-lived donors carried more naive CD4+ cells and displayed higher diversity.

Only a few counts were recorded for this clonotype. Its antigen remains unidentified. Together with a sample-barcoded 5' primer, a J-beta primer mix was included in a second PCR lasting roughly 6 to 12 cycles. Samples each returned at least 2.5 million CDR3-containing paired-end reads. TCRdb reanalysed the 5' RACE reads using MiXCR and keeps one entry per CDR3 protein. The sample holds around 2 million distinct CDR3 sequences, about 39% seen once. After removal of 5 bases from V and 4 bases from J, the junction contained 13 bases not matched to a gene. This CDR3 is built from 16 residues. CDR1 and CDR2 from the germline V gene are MNHEY and SMNVEV (reference sequence).

The specimen sequenced was blood. The chain employs TRBV27 and TRBJ2-7; TRBD1 matches at 8 bases. This clonotype originated in a human donor in good health. The CDR3 DNA sequence: TGTGCCAGCAGTCTCCGCTTGGGGACAGGAATTTACGAGCAGTACTTC. Protein product: CASSLRLGTGIYEQYF.